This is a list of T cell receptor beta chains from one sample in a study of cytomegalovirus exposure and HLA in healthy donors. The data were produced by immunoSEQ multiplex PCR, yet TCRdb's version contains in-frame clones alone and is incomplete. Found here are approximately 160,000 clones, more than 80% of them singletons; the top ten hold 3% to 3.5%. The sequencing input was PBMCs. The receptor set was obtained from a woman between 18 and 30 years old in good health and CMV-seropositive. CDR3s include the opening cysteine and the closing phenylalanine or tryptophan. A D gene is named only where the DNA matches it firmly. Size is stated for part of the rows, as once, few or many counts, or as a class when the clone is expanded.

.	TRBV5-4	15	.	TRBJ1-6	CASRTGPQGNSPLHF	TGTGCCAGCAGAACGGGCCCCCAGGGGAATTCACCCCTCCACTTT
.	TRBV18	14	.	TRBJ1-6	CASSPPGSYSPLHF	TGTGCCAGCTCACCACCGGGGAGTTATTCACCCCTCCACTTT
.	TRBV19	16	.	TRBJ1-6	CASSIKKDSNPPPLHF	TGTGCCAGTAGTATAAAGAAGGACTCCAACCCTCCACCCCTCCACTTT
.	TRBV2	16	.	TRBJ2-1	CASSEAYRRSYNEQFF	TGTGCCAGCAGTGAAGCCTACAGACGCTCCTACAATGAGCAGTTCTTC
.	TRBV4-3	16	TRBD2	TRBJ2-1	CASSQTLAGIYNEQFF	TGCGCCAGCAGCCAAACACTAGCGGGAATCTACAATGAGCAGTTCTTC
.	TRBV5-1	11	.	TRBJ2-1	CASNQGNEQFF	TGCGCCAGCAATCAGGGAAATGAGCAGTTCTTC
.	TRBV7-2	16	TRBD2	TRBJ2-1	CASSLRGGGSYNEQFF	TGTGCCAGCAGCTTACGGGGCGGGGGCTCCTACAATGAGCAGTTCTTC
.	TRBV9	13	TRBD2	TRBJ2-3	CASSTLAGDTQYF	TGTGCCAGCAGCACCCTAGCGGGGGATACGCAGTATTTT
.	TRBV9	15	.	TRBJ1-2	CASSPTGMQAYGYTF	TGTGCCAGCAGCCCAACGGGGATGCAGGCCTATGGCTACACCTTC
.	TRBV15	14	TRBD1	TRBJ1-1	CATSNPGQGPEAFF	TGTGCCACCAGCAACCCGGGACAGGGGCCTGAAGCTTTCTTT
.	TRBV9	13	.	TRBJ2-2	CASSVGSGGELFF	TGTGCCAGCAGCGTAGGATCGGGCGGGGAGCTGTTTTTT
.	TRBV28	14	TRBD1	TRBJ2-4	CASSYAGGANIQYF	TGTGCCAGCAGCTATGCAGGGGGAGCAAACATTCAGTACTTC
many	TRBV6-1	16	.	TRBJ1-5	CASSEGLGVSNQPQHF	TGTGCCAGCAGTGAAGGGTTAGGGGTTAGCAATCAGCCCCAGCATTTT
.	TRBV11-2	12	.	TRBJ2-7	CASSLSSYEQYF	TGTGCCAGCAGCCTCAGCTCCTACGAGCAGTACTTC
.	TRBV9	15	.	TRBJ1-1	CASSVATMGATEAFF	TGTGCCAGCAGCGTAGCTACGATGGGGGCCACTGAAGCTTTCTTT
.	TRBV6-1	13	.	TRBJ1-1	CASILTGNTEAFF	TGTGCCAGCATCCTGACAGGGAACACTGAAGCTTTCTTT
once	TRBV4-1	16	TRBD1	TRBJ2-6	CASSPTGGSGANVLTF	TGCGCCAGCAGCCCAACAGGGGGCTCTGGGGCCAACGTCCTGACTTTC
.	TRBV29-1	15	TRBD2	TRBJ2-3	CSVGGTSGSTDTQYF	TGCAGCGTTGGAGGGACTAGCGGGAGCACAGATACGCAGTATTTT
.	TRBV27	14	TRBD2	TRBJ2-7	CASSSGTSVYEQYF	TGTGCCAGCAGCTCAGGGACTAGCGTTTACGAGCAGTACTTC
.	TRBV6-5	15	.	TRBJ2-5	CASSYGGPVVETQYF	TGTGCCAGCAGTTACGGAGGCCCGGTGGTTGAGACCCAGTACTTC
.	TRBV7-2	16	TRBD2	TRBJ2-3	CASSRAQRGGYDTQYF	TGTGCCAGCAGCAGAGCACAGCGGGGGGGATATGATACGCAGTATTTT
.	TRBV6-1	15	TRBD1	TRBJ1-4	CASSEGDSLNEKLFF	TGTGCCAGCAGTGAAGGGGACAGCCTTAATGAAAAACTGTTTTTT
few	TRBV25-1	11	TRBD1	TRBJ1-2	CASSAGQGKTF	TGTGCCAGCAGTGCTGGACAGGGGAAGACCTTC
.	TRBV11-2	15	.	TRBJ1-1	CASSSSGTPNTEAFF	TGTGCCAGCAGCTCCTCCGGGACACCGAACACTGAAGCTTTCTTT
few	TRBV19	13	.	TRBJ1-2	CASSIDRGNGYTF	TGTGCCAGTAGTATAGATCGGGGGAACGGCTACACCTTC
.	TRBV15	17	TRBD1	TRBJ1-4	CATSREGPGGGNEKLFF	TGTGCCACCAGCAGAGAGGGGCCAGGGGGTGGTAATGAAAAACTGTTTTTT
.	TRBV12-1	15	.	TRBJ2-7	CASSFERAVYYEQYF	TGTGCCAGCAGCTTTGAGCGGGCAGTTTACTACGAGCAGTACTTC
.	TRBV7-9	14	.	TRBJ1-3	CASTPGNSGNTIYF	TGTGCCAGCACCCCGGGGAACTCTGGAAACACCATATATTTT
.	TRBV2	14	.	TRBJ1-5	CASRLGADNQPQHF	TGTGCCAGCCGCCTGGGGGCGGACAATCAGCCCCAGCATTTT
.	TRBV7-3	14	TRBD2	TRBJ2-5	CASSLGAGVETQYF	TGTGCCAGCAGCTTAGGAGCGGGAGTAGAGACCCAGTACTTC
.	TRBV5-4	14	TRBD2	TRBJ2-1	CASGFSGGRDEQFF	TGTGCCAGCGGGTTTAGCGGGGGCAGGGATGAGCAGTTCTTC
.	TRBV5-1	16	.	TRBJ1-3	CASSLVGSPSGNTIYF	TGCGCCAGCAGCTTGGTCGGGAGCCCCTCTGGAAACACCATATATTTT
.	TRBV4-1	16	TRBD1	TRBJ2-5	CASSQGDRGIGETQYF	TGCGCCAGCAGCCAAGGGGACAGAGGAATTGGAGAGACCCAGTACTTC
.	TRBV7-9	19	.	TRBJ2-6	CASSLEVSEVISGANVLTF	TGTGCCAGCAGCTTAGAAGTGTCAGAAGTTATCTCTGGGGCCAACGTCCTGACTTTC
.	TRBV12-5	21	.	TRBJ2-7	CASGLGSQGGPARWGPYEQYF	TGTGCTAGTGGTTTGGGATCACAAGGTGGGCCAGCTAGATGGGGGCCCTACGAGCAGTACTTC
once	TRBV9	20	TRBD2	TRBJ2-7	CASSRFNSGLAGGAPYEQYF	TGTGCCAGCAGCCGCTTTAACTCGGGACTAGCGGGGGGCGCGCCCTACGAGCAGTACTTC
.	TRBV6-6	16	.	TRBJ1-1	CASSYFGGVGNTEAFF	TGTGCCAGCAGTTACTTCGGAGGGGTTGGGAACACTGAAGCTTTCTTT
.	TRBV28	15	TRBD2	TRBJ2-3	CASSWVAGITDTQYF	TGTGCCAGCAGCTGGGTAGCGGGTATCACAGATACGCAGTATTTT
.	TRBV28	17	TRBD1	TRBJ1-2	CASRSLGQGLDNYGYTF	TGTGCCAGCAGAAGTTTGGGACAGGGGCTCGATAACTATGGCTACACCTTC
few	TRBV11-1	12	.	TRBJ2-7	CASSLSTYEQYF	TGTGCCAGCAGCTTAAGCACCTACGAGCAGTACTTC
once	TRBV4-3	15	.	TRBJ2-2	CASSPARFNTGELFF	TGCGCCAGCAGCCCCGCCAGGTTCAACACCGGGGAGCTGTTTTTT
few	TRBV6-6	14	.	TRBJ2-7	CASCNPAVAYEQYF	TGTGCCAGCTGCAACCCAGCGGTCGCTTACGAGCAGTACTTC
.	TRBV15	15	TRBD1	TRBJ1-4	CATRLDRGTNEKLFF	TGTGCCACCAGACTAGACAGGGGAACTAATGAAAAACTGTTTTTT
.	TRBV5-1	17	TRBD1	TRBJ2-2	CASSSPPRQGAVGELFF	TGCGCCAGCAGCTCGCCACCCCGACAGGGGGCGGTCGGGGAGCTGTTTTTT
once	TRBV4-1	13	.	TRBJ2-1	CASRSAGHNEQFF	TGCGCCAGCAGGAGCGCGGGGCACAATGAGCAGTTCTTC
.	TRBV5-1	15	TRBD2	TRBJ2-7	CASSLTSGISYEQYF	TGCGCCAGCAGCTTGACTAGCGGGATCTCCTACGAGCAGTACTTC
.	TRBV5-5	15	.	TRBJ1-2	CASSGGGAANYGYTF	TGTGCCAGCAGCGGGGGAGGGGCGGCCAACTATGGCTACACCTTC
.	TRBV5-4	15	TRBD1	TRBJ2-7	CASSTLGTGIYEQYF	TGTGCCAGCAGCACGCTCGGGACAGGTATCTACGAGCAGTACTTC
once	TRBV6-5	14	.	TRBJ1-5	CASSYTRGNQPQHF	TGTGCCAGCAGTTATACCAGGGGCAATCAGCCCCAGCATTTT
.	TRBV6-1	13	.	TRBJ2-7	CASTGFSSGEQYF	TGTGCCAGCACCGGATTCTCGTCGGGGGAGCAGTACTTC
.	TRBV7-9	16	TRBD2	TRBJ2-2	CASSSRAGGEAGELFF	TGTGCCAGCAGCTCCCGAGCGGGAGGAGAGGCCGGGGAGCTGTTTTTT
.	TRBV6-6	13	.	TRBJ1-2	CASNAGVFYGYTF	TGTGCCAGCAATGCAGGGGTATTCTATGGCTACACCTTC
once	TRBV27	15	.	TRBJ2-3	CASSFYWRSTDTQYF	TGTGCCAGCAGTTTCTACTGGCGGAGCACAGATACGCAGTATTTT
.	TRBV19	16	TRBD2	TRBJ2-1	CASSIVGGGPSYEQFF	TGTGCCAGTAGTATCGTCGGGGGAGGGCCCTCCTATGAGCAGTTCTTC
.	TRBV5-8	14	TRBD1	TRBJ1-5	CASSLGTGNQPQHF	TGTGCCAGCAGCTTGGGGACAGGGAATCAGCCCCAGCATTTT
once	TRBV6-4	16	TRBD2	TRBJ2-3	CASSDSSSGDTDTQYF	TGTGCCAGCAGTGACTCGTCTAGCGGGGACACAGATACGCAGTATTTT
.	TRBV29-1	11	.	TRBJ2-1	CSVTSSSEQFF	TGCAGCGTGACCTCTAGCAGTGAGCAGTTCTTC
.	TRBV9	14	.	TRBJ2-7	CASSVAIEGGEQYF	TGTGCCAGCAGCGTAGCGATTGAGGGAGGAGAGCAGTACTTC
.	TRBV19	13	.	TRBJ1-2	CATGDRTTEGYTF	TGTGCCACGGGGGACCGGACAACAGAAGGCTACACCTTC